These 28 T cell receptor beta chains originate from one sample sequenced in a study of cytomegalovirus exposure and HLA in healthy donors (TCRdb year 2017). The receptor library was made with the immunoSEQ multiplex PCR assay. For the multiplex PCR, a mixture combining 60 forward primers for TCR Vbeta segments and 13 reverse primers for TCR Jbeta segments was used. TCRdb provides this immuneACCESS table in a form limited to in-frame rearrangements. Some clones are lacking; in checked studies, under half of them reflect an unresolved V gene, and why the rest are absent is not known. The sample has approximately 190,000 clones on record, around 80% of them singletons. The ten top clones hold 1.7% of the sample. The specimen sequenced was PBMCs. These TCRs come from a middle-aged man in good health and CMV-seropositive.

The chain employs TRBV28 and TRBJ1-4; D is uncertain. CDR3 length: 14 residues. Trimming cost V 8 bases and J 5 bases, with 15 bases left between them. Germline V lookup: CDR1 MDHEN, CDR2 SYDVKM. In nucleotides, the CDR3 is TGTGCCAGCGGGGAGGAGCTTGGGAATGAAAAACTGTTTTTT. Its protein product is CASGEELGNEKLFF.

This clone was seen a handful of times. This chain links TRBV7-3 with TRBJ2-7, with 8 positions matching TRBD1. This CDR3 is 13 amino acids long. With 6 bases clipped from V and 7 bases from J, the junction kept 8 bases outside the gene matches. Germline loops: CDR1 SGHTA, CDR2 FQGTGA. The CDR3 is CASSWTGRGEQYF. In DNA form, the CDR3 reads TGTGCCAGCAGTTGGACAGGGAGAGGGGAGCAGTACTTC.

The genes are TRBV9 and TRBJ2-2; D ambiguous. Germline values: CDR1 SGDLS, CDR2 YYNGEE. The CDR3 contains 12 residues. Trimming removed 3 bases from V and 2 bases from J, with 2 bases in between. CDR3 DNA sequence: TGTGCCAGCAGCGCTAACACCGGGGAGCTGTTTTTT. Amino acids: CASSANTGELFF.

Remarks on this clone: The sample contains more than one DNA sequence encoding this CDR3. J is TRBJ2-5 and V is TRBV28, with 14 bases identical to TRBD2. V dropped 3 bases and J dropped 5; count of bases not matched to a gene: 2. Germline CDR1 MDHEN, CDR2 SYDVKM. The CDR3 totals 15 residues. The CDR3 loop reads CASSLGLAGVETQYF. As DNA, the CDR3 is TGTGCCAGCAGTTTGGGACTAGCGGGAGTGGAGACCCAGTACTTC.

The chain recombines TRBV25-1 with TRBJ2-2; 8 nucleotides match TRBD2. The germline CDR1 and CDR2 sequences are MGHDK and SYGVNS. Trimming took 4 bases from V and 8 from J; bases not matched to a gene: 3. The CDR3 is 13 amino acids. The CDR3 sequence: CASSAAGDGELFF. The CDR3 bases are TGTGCCAGCAGTGCAGCGGGAGATGGGGAGCTGTTTTTT.

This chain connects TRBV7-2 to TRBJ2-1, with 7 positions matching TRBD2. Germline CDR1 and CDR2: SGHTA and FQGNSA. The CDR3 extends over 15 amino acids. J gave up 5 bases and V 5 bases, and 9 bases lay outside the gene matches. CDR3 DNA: TGTGCCAGCAGCCCAACCGGGACTACCAACAATGAGCAGTTCTTC. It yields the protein CASSPTGTTNNEQFF.

CDR3 region: CASSQPGYYGYTF. As DNA, the CDR3 is TGTGCCAGCAGCCAGCCGGGGTACTATGGCTACACCTTC. J is TRBJ1-2 and V is TRBV6-1; D gene uncertain. Germline V CDR1 and CDR2: MNHNS, SASEGT. Trimming removed 6 bases at V and 3 bases at J, with 11 bases between. This CDR3 region has 13 residues.

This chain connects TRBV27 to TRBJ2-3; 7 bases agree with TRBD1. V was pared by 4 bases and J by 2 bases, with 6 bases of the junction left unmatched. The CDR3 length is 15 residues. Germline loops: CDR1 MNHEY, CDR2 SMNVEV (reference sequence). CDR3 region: CASSSRTGATDTQYF. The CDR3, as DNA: TGTGCCAGCAGTTCACGGACAGGAGCCACAGATACGCAGTATTTT.

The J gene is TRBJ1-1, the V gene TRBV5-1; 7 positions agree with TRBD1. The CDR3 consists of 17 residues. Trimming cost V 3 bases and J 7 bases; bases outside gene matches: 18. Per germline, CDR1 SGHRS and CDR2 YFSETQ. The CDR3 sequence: CASSSTRPGQAAGEAFF. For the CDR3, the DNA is TGCGCCAGCAGCTCGACCAGACCCGGACAGGCCGCGGGTGAAGCTTTCTTT.

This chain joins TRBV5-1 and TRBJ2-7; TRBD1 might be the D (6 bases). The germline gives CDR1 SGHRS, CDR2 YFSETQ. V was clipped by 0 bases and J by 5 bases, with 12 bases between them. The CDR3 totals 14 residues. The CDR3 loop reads CASSLAAGDHEQYF. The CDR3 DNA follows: TGCGCCAGCAGCTTGGCGGCAGGGGATCACGAGCAGTACTTC.

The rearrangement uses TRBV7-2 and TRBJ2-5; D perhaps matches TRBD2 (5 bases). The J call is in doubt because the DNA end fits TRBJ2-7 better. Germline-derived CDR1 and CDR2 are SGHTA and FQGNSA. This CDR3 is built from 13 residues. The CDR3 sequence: CASSIPLGDEQYF. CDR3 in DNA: TGTGCCAGCAGCATCCCACTGGGAGACGAGCAGTACTTC.

CDR3 sequence reads: CASSLQGRGYNEQFF. The DNA of the CDR3 is TGTGCCAGCAGTTTACAGGGAAGGGGCTACAATGAGCAGTTCTTC. The rearrangement links TRBV2 to TRBJ2-1; TRBD1 might be the D (6 bases). Germline lookup yields CDR1 SNHLY and CDR2 FYNNEI. There are 15 residues in the CDR3. V lost 5 bases and J 3 bases, leaving 14 bases between the germline ends.

The CDR3 bases are TGCGCCAGCAGCCGACAGGGGGACACCTACAATGAGCAGTTCTTC. This sequence encodes CASSRQGDTYNEQFF. This chain uses TRBV5-1 with TRBJ2-1; 9 positions agree with TRBD1. The V gene's germline CDR1 is SGHRS and CDR2 YFSETQ. The CDR3 has 15 residues. V was pared by 4 bases and J by 2 bases, with 4 bases of the junction left unmatched.

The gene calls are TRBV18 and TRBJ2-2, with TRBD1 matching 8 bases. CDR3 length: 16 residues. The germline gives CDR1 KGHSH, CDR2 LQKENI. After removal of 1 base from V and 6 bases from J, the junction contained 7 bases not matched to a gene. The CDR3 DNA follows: TGTGCCAGCTCACCACTGGGGACAGGTGGGCCCGGGGAGCTGTTTTTT. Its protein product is CASSPLGTGGPGELFF.

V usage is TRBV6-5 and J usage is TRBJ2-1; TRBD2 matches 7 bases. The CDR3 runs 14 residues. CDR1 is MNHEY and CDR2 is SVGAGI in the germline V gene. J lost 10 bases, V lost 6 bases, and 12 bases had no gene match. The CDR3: CASSRQGAGREQFF. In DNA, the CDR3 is TGTGCCAGCAGCCGGCAGGGTGCCGGGAGGGAGCAGTTCTTC.

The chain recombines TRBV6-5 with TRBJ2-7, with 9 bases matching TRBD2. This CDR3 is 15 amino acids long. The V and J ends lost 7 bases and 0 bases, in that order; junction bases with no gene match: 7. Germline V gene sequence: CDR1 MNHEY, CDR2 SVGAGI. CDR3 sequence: CASMLTSGSSYEQYF. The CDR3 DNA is TGTGCCAGCATGTTGACTAGCGGTAGCTCCTACGAGCAGTACTTC.

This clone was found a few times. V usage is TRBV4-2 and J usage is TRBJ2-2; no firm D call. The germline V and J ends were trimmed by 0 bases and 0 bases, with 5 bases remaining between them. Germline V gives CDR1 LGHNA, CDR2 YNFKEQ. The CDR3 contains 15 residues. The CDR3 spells CASSQERANTGELFF. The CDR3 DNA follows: TGTGCCAGCAGCCAAGAACGAGCGAACACCGGGGAGCTGTTTTTT.

The CDR3 spells CASSLILAGVNNEQFF. The CDR3 DNA follows: TGTGCCAGTAGTTTAATTCTAGCGGGAGTCAACAATGAGCAGTTCTTC. The chain has TRBV19 and TRBJ2-1, with 10 positions matching TRBD2. Trimming at V came to 5 bases and at J to 5 bases, leaving 9 bases not matched to a gene. The V gene's germline CDR1 is LNHDA and CDR2 SQIVND (reference sequence). There are 16 residues in the CDR3.

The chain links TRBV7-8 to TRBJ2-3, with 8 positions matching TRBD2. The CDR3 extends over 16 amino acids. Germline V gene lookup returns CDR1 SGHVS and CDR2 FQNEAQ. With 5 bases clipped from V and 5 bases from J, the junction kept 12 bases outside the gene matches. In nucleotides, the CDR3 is TGTGCCAGCAGCAGAGAACCGGGACTAGGGAGAGATACGCAGTATTTT. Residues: CASSREPGLGRDTQYF.

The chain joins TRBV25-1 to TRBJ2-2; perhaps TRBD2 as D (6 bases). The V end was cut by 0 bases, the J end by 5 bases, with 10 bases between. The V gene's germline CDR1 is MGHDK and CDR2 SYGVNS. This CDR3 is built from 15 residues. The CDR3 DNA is TGTGCCAGCAGTGAATATCTGGAGGGAACCGGGGAGCTGTTTTTT. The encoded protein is CASSEYLEGTGELFF.

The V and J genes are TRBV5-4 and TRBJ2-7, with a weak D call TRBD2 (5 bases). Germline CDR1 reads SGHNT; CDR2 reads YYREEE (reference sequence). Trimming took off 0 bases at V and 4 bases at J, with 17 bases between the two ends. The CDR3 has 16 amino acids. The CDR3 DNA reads TGTGCCAGCAGCTTGGTGGCCGGGATCCAAGGGTACGAGCAGTACTTC. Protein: CASSLVAGIQGYEQYF. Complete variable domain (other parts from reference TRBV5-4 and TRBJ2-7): ETGVTQSPTHLIKTRGQQVTLRCSSQSGHNTVSWYQQALGQGPQFIFQYYREEENGRGNFPPRFSGLQFPNYSSELNVNALELDDSALYLCASSLVAGIQGYEQYFGPGTRLTVT.

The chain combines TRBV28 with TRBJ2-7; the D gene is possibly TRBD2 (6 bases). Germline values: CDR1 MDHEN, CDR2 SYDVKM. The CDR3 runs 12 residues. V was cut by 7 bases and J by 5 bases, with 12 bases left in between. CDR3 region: CASTRGSHEQYF. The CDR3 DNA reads TGTGCCAGCACCCGGGGGAGCCACGAGCAGTACTTC.

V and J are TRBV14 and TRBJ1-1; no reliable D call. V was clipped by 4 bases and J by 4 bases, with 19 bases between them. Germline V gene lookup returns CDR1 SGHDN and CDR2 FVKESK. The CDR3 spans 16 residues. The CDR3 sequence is CASSPSWWRGATEAFF. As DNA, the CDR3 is TGTGCCAGCAGCCCGTCCTGGTGGCGGGGAGCCACTGAAGCTTTCTTT.

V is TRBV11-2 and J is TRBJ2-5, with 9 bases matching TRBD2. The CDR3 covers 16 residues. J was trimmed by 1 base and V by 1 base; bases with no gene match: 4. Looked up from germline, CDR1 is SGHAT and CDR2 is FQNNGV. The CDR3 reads CASSLGLAGFQETQYF. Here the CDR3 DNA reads TGTGCCAGCAGCTTAGGGCTAGCGGGGTTCCAAGAGACCCAGTACTTC.

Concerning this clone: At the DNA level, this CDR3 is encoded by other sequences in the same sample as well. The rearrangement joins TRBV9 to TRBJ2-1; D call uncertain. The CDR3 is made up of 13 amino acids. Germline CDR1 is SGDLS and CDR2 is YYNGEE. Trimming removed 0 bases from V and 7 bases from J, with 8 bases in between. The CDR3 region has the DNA TGTGCCAGCAGCGTAGGAGGCGTGAATGAGCAGTTCTTC. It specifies CASSVGGVNEQFF.

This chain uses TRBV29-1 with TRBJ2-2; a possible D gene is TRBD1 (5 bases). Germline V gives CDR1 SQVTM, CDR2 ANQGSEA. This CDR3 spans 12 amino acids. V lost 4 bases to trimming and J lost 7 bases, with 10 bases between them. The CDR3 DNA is TGCAGCGTTGGGCCAGGGAACGGGGAGCTGTTTTTT. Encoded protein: CSVGPGNGELFF.

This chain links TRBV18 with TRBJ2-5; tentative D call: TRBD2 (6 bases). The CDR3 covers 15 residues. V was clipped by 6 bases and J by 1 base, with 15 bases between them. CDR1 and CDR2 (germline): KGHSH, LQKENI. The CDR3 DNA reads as TGTGCCAGCTCCCGTGACCGGGACTTCCAAGAGACCCAGTACTTC. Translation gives CASSRDRDFQETQYF.

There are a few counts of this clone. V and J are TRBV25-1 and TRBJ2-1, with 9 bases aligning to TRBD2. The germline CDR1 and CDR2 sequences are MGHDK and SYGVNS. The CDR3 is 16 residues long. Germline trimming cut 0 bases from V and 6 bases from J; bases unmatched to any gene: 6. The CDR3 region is CASSEYPIAGANEQFF. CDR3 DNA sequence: TGTGCCAGCAGTGAATACCCGATAGCGGGAGCCAATGAGCAGTTCTTC.